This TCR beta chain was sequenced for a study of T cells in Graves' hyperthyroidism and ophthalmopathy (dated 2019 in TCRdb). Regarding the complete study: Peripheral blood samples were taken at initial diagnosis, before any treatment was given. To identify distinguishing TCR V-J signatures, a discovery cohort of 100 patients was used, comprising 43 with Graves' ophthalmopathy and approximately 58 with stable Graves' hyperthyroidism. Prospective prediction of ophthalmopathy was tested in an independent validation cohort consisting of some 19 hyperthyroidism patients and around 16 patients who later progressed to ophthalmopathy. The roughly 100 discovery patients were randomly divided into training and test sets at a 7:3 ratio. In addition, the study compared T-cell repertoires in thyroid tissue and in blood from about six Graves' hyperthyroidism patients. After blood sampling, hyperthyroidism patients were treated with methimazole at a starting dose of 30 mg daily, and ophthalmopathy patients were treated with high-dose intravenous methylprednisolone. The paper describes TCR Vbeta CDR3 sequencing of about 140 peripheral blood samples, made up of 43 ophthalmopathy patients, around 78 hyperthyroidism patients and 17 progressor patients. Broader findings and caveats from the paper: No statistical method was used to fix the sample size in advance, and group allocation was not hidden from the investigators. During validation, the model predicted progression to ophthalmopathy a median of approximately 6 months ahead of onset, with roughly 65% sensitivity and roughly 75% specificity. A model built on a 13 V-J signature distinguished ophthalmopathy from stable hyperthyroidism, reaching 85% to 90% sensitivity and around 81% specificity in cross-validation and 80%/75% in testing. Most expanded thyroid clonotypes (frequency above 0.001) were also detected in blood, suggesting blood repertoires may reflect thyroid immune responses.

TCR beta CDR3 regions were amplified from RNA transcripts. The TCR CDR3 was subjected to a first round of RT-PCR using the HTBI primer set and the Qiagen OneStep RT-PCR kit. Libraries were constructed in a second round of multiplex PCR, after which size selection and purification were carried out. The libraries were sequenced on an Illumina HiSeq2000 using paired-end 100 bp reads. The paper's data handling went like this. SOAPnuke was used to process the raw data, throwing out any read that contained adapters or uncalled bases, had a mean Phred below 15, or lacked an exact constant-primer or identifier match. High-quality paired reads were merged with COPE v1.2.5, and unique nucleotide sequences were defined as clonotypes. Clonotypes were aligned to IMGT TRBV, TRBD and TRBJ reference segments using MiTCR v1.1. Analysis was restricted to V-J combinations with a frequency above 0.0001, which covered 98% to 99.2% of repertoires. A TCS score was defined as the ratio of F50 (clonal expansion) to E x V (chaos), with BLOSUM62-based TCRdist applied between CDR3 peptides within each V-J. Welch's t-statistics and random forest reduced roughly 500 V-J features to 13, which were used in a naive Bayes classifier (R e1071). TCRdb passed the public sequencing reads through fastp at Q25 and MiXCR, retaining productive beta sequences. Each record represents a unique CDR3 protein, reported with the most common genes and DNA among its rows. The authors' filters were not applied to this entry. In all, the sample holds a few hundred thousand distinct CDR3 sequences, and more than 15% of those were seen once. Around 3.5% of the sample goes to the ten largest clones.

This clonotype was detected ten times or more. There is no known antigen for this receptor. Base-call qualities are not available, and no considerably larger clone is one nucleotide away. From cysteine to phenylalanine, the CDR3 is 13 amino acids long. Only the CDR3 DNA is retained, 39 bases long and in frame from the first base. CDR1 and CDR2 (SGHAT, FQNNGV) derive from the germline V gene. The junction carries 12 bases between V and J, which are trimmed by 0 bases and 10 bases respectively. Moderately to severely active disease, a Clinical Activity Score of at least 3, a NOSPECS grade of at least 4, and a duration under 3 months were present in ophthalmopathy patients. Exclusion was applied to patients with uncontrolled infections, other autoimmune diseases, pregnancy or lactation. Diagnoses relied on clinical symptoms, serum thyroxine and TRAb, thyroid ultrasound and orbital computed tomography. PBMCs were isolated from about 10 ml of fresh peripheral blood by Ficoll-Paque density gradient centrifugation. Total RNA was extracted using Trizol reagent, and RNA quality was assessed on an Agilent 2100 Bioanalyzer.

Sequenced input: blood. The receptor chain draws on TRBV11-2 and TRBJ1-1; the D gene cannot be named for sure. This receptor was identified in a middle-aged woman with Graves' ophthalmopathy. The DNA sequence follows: TGTGCCAGCAGCTTAGAAGATTACTCGGGAGCTTTCTTT. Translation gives CASSLEDYSGAFF.